The 9 T cell receptor beta chains listed next were all sequenced from one sample in a study of shared clonotypes between healthy human individuals. Using immunoSEQ multiplex PCR, the repertoire was profiled, and TCRdb retains in-frame clones only, with some absent. The profile covers more than 2,000,000 clones, with more than 80% appearing a single time and roughly 0.15% taken by the ten largest. Specimen: naive CD4+ T cells sorted from blood. The subset is: CD45RA+ positively selected. Every receptor here comes from a man younger than 35 in good health.

The chain recombines TRBV5-1 with TRBJ2-7, with 11 bases identical to TRBD2. Looked up from germline, CDR1 is SGHRS and CDR2 is YFSETQ. This CDR3 is 18 amino acids long. The J segment lost 4 bases and the V segment lost 4 bases, leaving 16 bases of the junction unmatched. CDR3 sequence (DNA): TGCGCCAGCAGCGAGTCTTCCTCTAGCGGGGGGTTCCCGTACGAGCAGTACTTC. This encodes CASSESSSSGGFPYEQYF.

The chain has TRBV4-3 and TRBJ1-6; D may be TRBD1 (5 bases). Germline V gene lookup returns CDR1 LGHNA and CDR2 YSLEER. Trimming removed 3 bases from V and 6 bases from J, with 24 bases in between. The CDR3 has 19 amino acids. CDR3 sequence: CASSQDRLSGTGVNSPLHF. The CDR3, as DNA: TGCGCCAGCAGCCAGGATAGACTGAGTGGAACAGGCGTTAATTCACCCCTCCACTTT.

The chain combines TRBV18 with TRBJ2-2; D might be TRBD2 (5 bases). The CDR3 is 13 amino acids. V was clipped by 6 bases and J by 7 bases, with 12 bases between them. From germline, CDR1 is KGHSH and CDR2 LQKENI. The CDR3 region has the DNA TGTGCCAGCTCCCTTCGACGGGGCGGGGAGCTGTTTTTT. It yields the protein CASSLRRGGELFF.

This clone came up once. This chain joins TRBV27 and TRBJ1-1, with no clear D. V gave up 4 bases and J gave up 4 bases, with 13 bases separating them. Germline CDR1 is MNHEY and CDR2 is SMNVEV (reference sequence). This CDR3 contains 14 residues. This chain's CDR3 is CASSSNHASTEAFF. The CDR3 region has the DNA TGTGCCAGCAGTTCCAACCACGCGAGCACTGAAGCTTTCTTT.

In the case of this clone: Other nucleotide sequences from this sample produce the same CDR3. The V gene is TRBV5-8, the J gene TRBJ2-6; no firm D call. This CDR3 is 14 amino acids long. Germline V gene lookup returns CDR1 SGHTS and CDR2 YDEGEE. Trimming took 0 bases from V and 1 from J, leaving 2 bases between them. CDR3 amino acids: CASSLGSGANVLTF. CDR3 nucleotides: TGTGCCAGCAGCTTGGGTTCTGGGGCCAACGTCCTGACTTTC. Full variable domain (remainder filled in from reference TRBV5-8 and TRBJ2-6): EAGVTQSPTHLIKTRGQQATLRCSPISGHTSVYWYQQALGLGLQFLLWYDEGEERNRGNFPPRFSGRQFPNYSSELNVNALELEDSALYLCASSLGSGANVLTFGAGSRLTVL.

This chain links TRBV5-1 with TRBJ2-2; the match to TRBD1 covers 8 bases. CDR1 is SGHRS and CDR2 is YFSETQ in the germline V gene. After removal of 0 bases from V and 6 bases from J, the junction contained 7 bases not matched to a gene. This CDR3 comprises 16 residues. In DNA, the CDR3 is TGCGCCAGCAGCTTGGGCGGGGCAGGGGGCTCCGGGGAGCTGTTTTTT. As protein: CASSLGGAGGSGELFF.

Concerning this clone: Other DNA sequences of this sample code for an identical CDR3. The chain employs TRBV6-1 and TRBJ1-4; D perhaps matches TRBD1 (5 bases). The CDR3 length is 14 residues. With 3 bases removed from V and 7 bases from J, the gap between germline ends came to 12 bases. The germline V gene encodes CDR1 MNHNS and CDR2 SASEGT. CDR3 in DNA: TGTGCCAGCAGTGAGGGGGGTTTAGGTGAAAAACTGTTTTTT. Its translation: CASSEGGLGEKLFF.

V and J are TRBV28 and TRBJ1-2; D may be TRBD1 (6 bases). This CDR3 region has 13 residues. Trimming took 6 bases from V and 3 from J, leaving 11 bases between them. Germline V gene data show CDR1 as MDHEN and CDR2 as SYDVKM. The CDR3 loop is CASRTTGYYGYTF. Here the CDR3 DNA reads TGTGCCAGCAGGACTACAGGGTACTATGGCTACACCTTC.

V usage is TRBV7-2 and J usage is TRBJ2-5; 12 nucleotides agree with TRBD2. CDR1 SGHTA and CDR2 FQGNSA come from the germline V gene. This CDR3 is built from 16 residues. V lost 0 bases and J lost 5; bases outside the gene matches: 4. The CDR3 sequence is CASSLATSGRFETQYF. CDR3 sequence (DNA): TGTGCCAGCAGCTTAGCCACTAGCGGGAGGTTTGAGACCCAGTACTTC. Combining the CDR3 with reference TRBV7-2 and TRBJ2-5 gives the whole variable domain GAGVSQSPSNKVTEKGKDVELRCDPISGHTALYWYRQSLGQGLEFLIYFQGNSAPDKSGLPSDRFSAERTGGSVSTLTIQRTQQEDSAVYLCASSLATSGRFETQYFGPGTRLLVL.